These 11 T cell receptor beta chains share one sample of origin, sequenced in a study of cytomegalovirus exposure and HLA in healthy donors (dated by TCRdb to the late 2010s). The library was built by means of the immunoSEQ multiplex PCR assay. For the multiplex PCR, a mixture combining 60 forward primers for TCR Vbeta segments and 13 reverse primers for TCR Jbeta segments was used. TCRdb took this table from immuneACCESS and kept in-frame rearrangements with V and J called. Such tables lack part of the clones; where checked against another copy, unresolved V genes explain under half of the gap, and the rest is unexplained. For this sample the table gives almost 200,000 clones, of which roughly four fifths were detected only once. The top ten hold approximately 2% of the sample. Sequenced material: PBMCs. The receptors derive from a man aged 30-40 years in good health and CMV-seronegative.

The V call is TRBV4-1, the J call TRBJ1-2, with 9 bases fitting TRBD1. The germline V gene has CDR1 MGHRA and CDR2 YSYEKL. The CDR3 covers 16 residues. V gave up 0 bases and J gave up 7 bases; unmatched junction bases: 9. For the CDR3, the DNA is TGCGCCAGCAGCCAAGATTGGACAGGGGAATTGGCTGGCTACACCTTC. It encodes CASSQDWTGELAGYTF.

On this clone: The sample holds other DNA sequences that translate to the same CDR3. V gene TRBV28 combines with J gene TRBJ2-6; no clear D gene. Trimming took off 4 bases at V and 0 bases at J, with 7 bases between the two ends. There are 15 residues in the CDR3. Germline V gene data show CDR1 as MDHEN and CDR2 as SYDVKM. As DNA, the CDR3 is TGTGCCAGCAGTTCCACGGGCTCTGGGGCCAACGTCCTGACTTTC. It translates to CASSSTGSGANVLTF.

The rearrangement uses TRBV27 and TRBJ1-3; the D gene is possibly TRBD1 (6 bases). Germline V gene lookup returns CDR1 MNHEY and CDR2 SMNVEV (reference sequence). This CDR3 has 17 amino acids. Trimming cost V 3 bases and J 0 bases, with 15 bases left between them. The DNA for the CDR3 is TGTGCCAGCAGTTTGTCTTTTGGACAGCACTCTGGAAACACCATATATTTT. It encodes CASSLSFGQHSGNTIYF.

This chain joins TRBV4-1 and TRBJ1-3, with a tentative D call TRBD1 (6 bases). This CDR3 is built from 17 residues. Looked up from germline, CDR1 is MGHRA and CDR2 is YSYEKL. Trimming removed 2 bases from V and 5 bases from J, with 19 bases in between. CDR3 coding DNA: TGCGCCAGCAGCCAAATCCCGGTGGGGGACATTAGAAACACCATATATTTT. Its translation is CASSQIPVGDIRNTIYF.

This clone appeared once. This chain links TRBV5-5 with TRBJ2-7; 10 bases are shared with TRBD2. The CDR3 is made up of 16 amino acids. Germline CDR1 is SGHKS and CDR2 is YYEKEE (reference sequence). The ends lost 4 bases at V and 4 bases at J; junction bases unmatched: 11. CDR3 sequence reads: CASSERLAGRQYEQYF. The CDR3 DNA reads as TGTGCCAGCAGCGAAAGACTAGCGGGCCGTCAATACGAGCAGTACTTC. Full variable domain (missing parts from reference TRBV5-5 and TRBJ2-7): DAGVTQSPTHLIKTRGQQVTLRCSPISGHKSVSWYQQVLGQGPQFIFQYYEKEERGRGNFPDRFSARQFPNYSSELNVNALLLGDSALYLCASSERLAGRQYEQYFGPGTRLTVT.

The chain employs TRBV5-4 and TRBJ2-2; weak D call: TRBD2 (7 bases). CDR1 and CDR2 (germline): SGHNT, YYREEE (reference sequence). This CDR3 spans 19 amino acids. Trimming cost V 0 bases and J 1 base, with 19 bases left between them. The CDR3 coding sequence is TGTGCCAGCAGCTTGGGGCCCCCCGGGGGGCGGAGGAACACCGGGGAGCTGTTTTTT. Translating gives CASSLGPPGGRRNTGELFF.

Only a few counts were recorded for this clone. The gene calls are TRBV7-7 and TRBJ2-2; D unclear. The CDR3 extends over 12 amino acids. In germline, CDR1 is SSHAT, CDR2 FNYEAQ (reference sequence). V dropped 2 bases and J dropped 6 bases, with 4 bases sitting between them. The CDR3 here is CASSLRSGELFF. CDR3 DNA sequence: TGTGCCAGCAGCTTACGTTCCGGGGAGCTGTTTTTT.

This clone turned up a few times. For the CDR3, the DNA is TGTGCCAGCACTTTGGTTAGCGGGAGGGGCGAGCAGTACTTC. This encodes CASTLVSGRGEQYF. The chain links TRBV6-5 to TRBJ2-7; 11 bases line up with TRBD2. This CDR3 is 14 amino acids long. Per the germline V gene, CDR1 is MNHEY and CDR2 is SVGAGI. Trimming took 7 bases from V and 6 from J; bases not matched to a gene: 8.

This clone has a single count. This chain joins TRBV11-3 and TRBJ1-1, with D maybe TRBD1 (6 bases). The CDR3 runs to 14 residues. V was pared by 5 bases and J by 0 bases, with 10 bases between. Germline CDR1 reads SGHNT; CDR2 reads YENEEA. In DNA form, the CDR3 reads TGTGCCAGCAGCGGGCAGGGGATGAACACTGAAGCTTTCTTT. Translated, it gives CASSGQGMNTEAFF.

The chain joins TRBV5-1 to TRBJ2-1; TRBD2 matches at 7 bases. V trimming: 7 bases; J trimming: 0 bases; junction bases outside the gene matches: 13. Germline CDR1 reads SGHRS; CDR2 reads YFSETQ. This CDR3 has 17 residues. Here the CDR3 reads CASSPWGGSTSYNEQFF. The CDR3 DNA reads as TGCGCCAGCTCCCCGTGGGGGGGGTCTACCTCCTACAATGAGCAGTTCTTC.

The gene calls are TRBV28 and TRBJ2-4; no clear D. V shed 3 bases and J shed 0 bases, with 18 bases lying between them. Germline V gene sequence: CDR1 MDHEN, CDR2 SYDVKM. The CDR3 sequence is 18 residues long. The CDR3 here is CASSLPSSVIKAKNIQYF. DNA for the CDR3: TGTGCCAGCAGTTTGCCTTCTTCGGTAATAAAAGCCAAAAACATTCAGTACTTC.